Each of the 26 T cell receptor beta chains below was sequenced from the same sample in a study of blood T cell repertoires in COVID-19. Profiling relied on immunoSEQ multiplex PCR, and the TCRdb table lists in-frame clones only, not all of them. The repertoire has 150,000 to 200,000 clones, 85% to 90% of them found once; the top ten carry almost 1%. The sequenced sample was peripheral blood. These receptors all stem from a young man with acute or convalescent COVID-19.

The rearrangement links TRBV5-1 to TRBJ2-7; weak D call: TRBD1 (6 bases). CDR3 length: 14 amino acids. Germline values: CDR1 SGHRS, CDR2 YFSETQ. Between the trimmed V and J ends, which lost 1 base and 1 base, there was a span of 9 bases. In nucleotides, the CDR3 is TGCGCCAGCAGCTTGCAAGACAGGTCCTACGAGCAGTACTTC. Protein sequence: CASSLQDRSYEQYF.

The rearrangement uses TRBV6-1 and TRBJ1-3; tentatively, D is TRBD1 (5 bases). Looked up from germline, CDR1 is MNHNS and CDR2 is SASEGT. CDR3 length: 14 residues. V was clipped by 3 bases and J by 0 bases, with 6 bases between them. The CDR3: CASSDQGSGNTIYF. The CDR3 coding sequence is TGTGCCAGCAGTGATCAGGGCTCTGGAAACACCATATATTTT.

This chain connects TRBV6-5 to TRBJ2-7; 7 bases agree with TRBD1. The germline CDR1 and CDR2 sequences are MNHEY and SVGAGI. V was clipped by 7 bases and J by 3 bases; unmatched bases: 6. The CDR3 spans 13 residues. In DNA form, the CDR3 reads TGTGCCAGCACTGGACAGGCCTTCTACGAGCAGTACGTC. It translates to CASTGQAFYEQYV.

This clone was counted once. The chain couples TRBV6-2 or TRBV6-3 to TRBJ1-5; the match to TRBD1 covers 8 bases. Per the germline V gene, CDR1 is MNHEY and CDR2 is SVGEGT. The CDR3 length is 16 residues. V gave up 6 bases and J gave up 0 bases; unmatched junction bases: 7. The CDR3: CASSPQGAVSNQPQHF. CDR3 sequence (DNA): TGTGCCAGCAGCCCTCAGGGGGCGGTTAGCAATCAGCCCCAGCATTTT.

This rearrangement joins TRBV28 to TRBJ1-6; D not resolved. This CDR3 spans 14 amino acids. The ends were cut back, 3 bases at V and 9 bases at J, with 12 bases in the middle. Germline CDR1 and CDR2: MDHEN and SYDVKM. CDR3 DNA sequence: TGTGCCAGCAGTTTCCCCAGGTCCCTTTCACCCCTCCACTTT. It codes for CASSFPRSLSPLHF.

The chain recombines TRBV19 with TRBJ2-2; no definite D call. Germline CDR1 reads LNHDA; CDR2 reads SQIVND (reference sequence). This CDR3 has 14 residues. V gave up 0 bases and J gave up 2 bases, with 4 bases separating them. This chain's CDR3 is CASSIDLNTGELFF. The CDR3 DNA follows: TGTGCCAGTAGTATAGATCTTAACACCGGGGAGCTGTTTTTT.

The chain joins TRBV3-1 (or the pseudogene TRBV3-2) to TRBJ1-4; 7 nucleotides line up with TRBD1. Germline V gives CDR1 LGHDT, CDR2 YNNKEL (reference sequence). The junction had 6 bases not matched to a gene; V was cut back by 4 bases and J by 4 bases. This CDR3 contains 15 residues. The CDR3 sequence is CASSRDRAYNEKLFF. Here the CDR3 DNA reads TGTGCCAGCAGCCGGGACAGAGCTTATAATGAAAAACTGTTTTTT.

The chain has TRBV12-3 or TRBV12-4 and TRBJ1-1; D unclear. V dropped 11 bases and J dropped 3 bases, with 10 bases sitting between them. CDR3 length: 11 residues. The CDR3 DNA reads as TGTGCCGCTAGGAATGACACTGAAGCTTTCTTT. Translating it yields CAARNDTEAFF.

The chain recombines TRBV29-1 with TRBJ2-1; 8 nucleotides line up with TRBD1. The germline V gene encodes CDR1 SQVTM and CDR2 ANQGSEA. The trim removed 2 bases at V and 4 bases at J, leaving 7 bases unmatched. This CDR3 has 15 residues. The CDR3 coding sequence is TGCAGCGTTGAACCACAGGGGGACCTTTACAATGAGCAGTTCTTC. This translates into CSVEPQGDLYNEQFF.

The chain links TRBV11-2 to TRBJ1-5, with a weak D call TRBD1 (5 bases). Per the germline V gene, CDR1 is SGHAT and CDR2 is FQNNGV. This CDR3 has 15 amino acids. V was clipped by 2 bases and J by 11 bases, with 19 bases between them. CDR3 region: CASSLTEGEGSAQHF. CDR3 nucleotides: TGTGCCAGCAGCTTAACGGAAGGGGAAGGTTCGGCCCAGCATTTT.

V is TRBV28 and J is TRBJ1-5; no clear D gene. V was clipped by 8 bases and J by 0 bases, with 11 bases between them. Germline V gene sequence: CDR1 MDHEN, CDR2 SYDVKM. CDR3 length: 14 residues. In DNA form, the CDR3 reads TGTGCCAGCTATGGGCCGTATAGCAATCAGCCCCAGCATTTT. It translates to CASYGPYSNQPQHF.

V gene TRBV6-5 combines with J gene TRBJ1-2; 7 bases line up with TRBD1. The CDR3 extends over 14 amino acids. Losses at the gene ends were 4 bases for V and 2 bases for J; bases not matched to a gene: 4. The germline gives CDR1 MNHEY, CDR2 SVGAGI. In nucleotides, the CDR3 is TGTGCCAGCAGTTCGGGACAGATAAACTATGGCTACACCTTC. Its translation is CASSSGQINYGYTF.

The CDR3 sequence is CASSGDRYNSPLHF. The CDR3 nucleotides read TGTGCCAGCAGCGGCGACAGGTATAATTCACCCCTCCACTTT. The chain links TRBV7-9 to TRBJ1-6; TRBD1 is a possible D gene (6 bases). V dropped 5 bases and J dropped 4 bases, with 9 bases sitting between them. This CDR3 contains 14 residues. Germline-derived CDR1 and CDR2 are SEHNR and FQNEAQ (reference sequence).

The chain carries TRBV5-6 and TRBJ2-7, with a tentative D call TRBD1 (5 bases). Germline CDR1 and CDR2: SGHDT and YYEEEE. The CDR3 totals 13 residues. The V end lost 4 bases, the J end lost 7 bases, and 15 bases lay between the germline ends. The CDR3 coding sequence is TGTGCCAGCAGCGGGGCAGGGTGGCGGGAGCAGTACGTC. Protein: CASSGAGWREQYV.

The genes are TRBV6-1 and TRBJ1-5, with D tentatively TRBD1 (5 bases). CDR3 size: 16 residues. Per the germline V gene, CDR1 is MNHNS and CDR2 is SASEGT. Between the trimmed V and J ends, which lost 2 bases and 4 bases, there was a span of 15 bases. CDR3 coding DNA: TGTGCCAGCAGTGAAATGGGGCAGGTCCGTAATCAGCCCCAGCATTTT. The encoded protein is CASSEMGQVRNQPQHF.

The V gene is TRBV7-2, the J gene TRBJ2-7, with 7 bases identical to TRBD1. This CDR3 has 14 amino acids. Unmatched junction bases numbered 7, after V lost 8 bases and J lost 0 bases. Germline lookup yields CDR1 SGHTA and CDR2 FQGNSA. The CDR3 sequence is CASGQDRRSYEQYF. In DNA, the CDR3 is TGTGCCAGCGGTCAGGACAGGCGCTCCTACGAGCAGTACTTC.

The CDR3: CASSRDRGPNTGELFF. The CDR3 DNA follows: TGCGCCAGCAGCCGGGACAGGGGACCGAACACCGGGGAGCTGTTTTTT. The J gene is TRBJ2-2, the V gene TRBV4-1; 10 positions match TRBD1. The V gene's germline CDR1 is MGHRA and CDR2 YSYEKL. The CDR3 runs 16 residues. With V trimmed by 4 bases and J by 0 bases, 2 bases remained unmatched.

This chain joins TRBV19 and TRBJ1-2; 7 positions match TRBD1. Germline-derived CDR1 and CDR2 are LNHDA and SQIVND (reference sequence). The CDR3 sequence is 14 residues long. V shed 7 bases and J 4 bases; nucleotides not matched to a gene: 9. CDR3 bases: TGTGCCAGTATCCCGACAGGGACATTCTATGGCTACACCTTC. This codes for CASIPTGTFYGYTF.

The V call is TRBV5-5, the J call TRBJ2-7, with D possibly being TRBD2 (6 bases). V lost 3 bases, J lost 5 bases, and 15 bases lay in between. The CDR3 runs 14 residues. Germline V gene lookup returns CDR1 SGHKS and CDR2 YYEKEE (reference sequence). The CDR3 is CASSSGTHGHEQYF. CDR3 nucleotide sequence: TGTGCCAGCAGCTCCGGGACTCATGGGCACGAGCAGTACTTC.

The chain combines TRBV7-2 with TRBJ1-6; 12 bases agree with TRBD1. The CDR3 is made up of 15 amino acids. CDR1 and CDR2 from the germline V gene are SGHTA and FQGNSA. V dropped 2 bases and J dropped 9; count of bases not matched to a gene: 2. The CDR3 region has the DNA TGTGCCAGCAGCTTATCGGGACAGGGGGCTTCACCCCTCCACTTT. The encoded protein is CASSLSGQGASPLHF. The whole variable domain, filled in from reference TRBV7-2 and TRBJ1-6, reads GAGVSQSPSNKVTEKGKDVELRCDPISGHTALYWYRQSLGQGLEFLIYFQGNSAPDKSGLPSDRFSAERTGGSVSTLTIQRTQQEDSAVYLCASSLSGQGASPLHFGNGTRLTVT.

The gene calls are TRBV18 and TRBJ1-3; TRBD1 is a possible D gene (6 bases). Per the germline V gene, CDR1 is KGHSH and CDR2 is LQKENI. The CDR3 has 16 residues. V lost 5 bases and J lost 2, with 16 bases in between. The CDR3 spells CASSNQQGPTGNTIYF. CDR3 nucleotides: TGTGCCAGCTCAAACCAACAGGGTCCTACTGGAAACACCATATATTTT.

This chain links TRBV5-4 with TRBJ2-5, with D possibly being TRBD1 (7 bases). Trimming stripped 4 bases from V and 4 bases from J, with 14 bases between. CDR1 and CDR2 from the germline V gene are SGHNT and YYREEE (reference sequence). The CDR3 runs 14 residues. The CDR3 nucleotides are TGTGCCAGCAGCGGGGGGACAGCCGGAGAGACCCAGTACTTC. It translates to CASSGGTAGETQYF.

The chain links TRBV6-1 to TRBJ1-2, with D possibly matching TRBD1 (6 bases). Germline V gene data show CDR1 as MNHNS and CDR2 as SASEGT. The V gene lost 1 base and the J gene lost 2 bases, with 14 bases spanning the gap. The CDR3 length is 16 residues. The CDR3 nucleotides are TGTGCCAGCAGTGAAGTTGGGGCAGGGGAGAACTATGGCTACACCTTC. It codes for CASSEVGAGENYGYTF.

J is TRBJ1-6 and V is TRBV21-1; no check of the table's D call, TRBD1, against the DNA was made. TRBV21-1 is recorded as a pseudogene. The CDR3 spans 16 residues. For the CDR3, the DNA is TGTGCCAGCAGCAAAGCAGGGGGCTCCTATAATTCACCCCTCCACTTT. The encoded protein is CASSKAGGSYNSPLHF.

The chain uses TRBV11-2 and TRBJ2-1; TRBD2 is a possible D gene (6 bases). Germline V gives CDR1 SGHAT, CDR2 FQNNGV. Trimming stripped 3 bases from V and 5 bases from J, with 11 bases between. CDR3 length: 14 amino acids. DNA for the CDR3: TGTGCCAGCAGCTTTCGGGGGAACGACAATGAGCAGTTCTTC. This encodes CASSFRGNDNEQFF.

This rearrangement joins TRBV7-8 to TRBJ2-1; 8 bases map to TRBD2. J lost 8 bases, V lost 4 bases, and 10 bases had no gene match. From germline, CDR1 is SGHVS and CDR2 FQNEAQ. This CDR3 is built from 15 residues. CDR3 nucleotide sequence: TGTGCCAGCAGCTCCCAACCCGGGACTAGTTATGAGCAGTTCTTC. Amino acids: CASSSQPGTSYEQFF.